This TCR beta chain was captured by sequencing in a study of Graves' ophthalmopathy and Graves' hyperthyroidism. Study findings and constraints: A majority of expanded thyroid clonotypes exceeding 0.001 frequency were likewise present in blood.

This clonotype was counted many times. What it recognizes is unknown. A read error may explain this, as a much larger clone is one base away. With 4 bases removed from V and 4 bases from J, the gap between germline ends came to 32 bases. The CDR3 has 21 residues. Germline CDR1 SGHRS, CDR2 YFSETQ. Ophthalmopathy donors' eye disease showed moderate-to-severe activity, CAS of at least 3, NOSPECS of at least 4 and duration under 3 months. As the template, RNA transcripts were used to amplify TCR beta CDR3 regions. The first-round RT-PCR employed HTBI primers together with the Qiagen OneStep RT-PCR kit. A multiplex PCR was then performed as the second round. TCRdb processed the multiplex PCR reads anew with MiXCR; each CDR3 protein has one entry. Of 170,000 or so distinct CDR3 sequences listed, roughly two fifths are singletons.

The receptor was isolated from a woman between 40 and 55 years old with Graves' ophthalmopathy. The rearrangement links TRBV5-1 to TRBJ2-2; a weak D match, TRBD1 (5 bases). The sample consisted of peripheral blood. In DNA form, the CDR3 reads TGCGCCAGCAGCCTCGAAGTTCCAAACCTGAACAGGAGAATTGTCACCGGGGAGCTGTTTTTT. Residues: CASSLEVPNLNRRIVTGELFF.